This T cell receptor (beta chain) was recovered during a study of blood T cell repertoires in COVID-19. Overall study: T cells, B-cell-depleted T cells, or PBMCs provided the cDNA or gDNA that served as material.

With 1 base clipped from V and 5 bases from J, the junction kept 7 bases outside the gene matches. The CDR3 is 16 amino acids. The germline V gene encodes CDR1 LGHDT and CDR2 YNNKEL (reference sequence). This clone was observed a single time. This study enrolled people aged about 18 to 90 from 24 US geographic areas. Membership in each cohort depended on participant-reported clinical history. Cohort 3 donors counted as recovered after two negative PCRs, clearance, or resolved symptoms. Repertoires were generated with immunoSEQ multiplex PCR, while TCRdb's copy carries only in-frame clones and drops some. The sample shows more than 300,000 clones, 88% of them seen only once.

Material: PBMCs or T cells enriched from blood (not recorded which). This chain connects TRBV3-1 (or the pseudogene TRBV3-2) to TRBJ2-2; 7 nucleotides match TRBD2. The receptor was isolated from a woman between 18 and 30 years old who had recovered from COVID-19. CDR3 in amino acids: CASSQAPGGDTGELFF. DNA for the CDR3: TGTGCCAGCAGCCAAGCTCCGGGGGGAGATACCGGGGAGCTGTTTTTT.